These 2 T cell receptor beta chains were sequenced from one sample in a study of control samples from healthy donors and cancer patients. Using immunoSEQ multiplex PCR, the repertoire was profiled, and TCRdb retains in-frame clones only, with some absent. The table records 100,000 to 150,000 clones, around 86% of them present only once. Sample: blood. The origin of the receptors is a middle-aged man in good health.

V gene TRBV15 combines with J gene TRBJ1-1; possibly TRBD1 for D (6 bases). The germline V and J ends were trimmed by 0 bases and 7 bases, with 12 bases remaining between them. This CDR3 has 14 amino acids. Per germline, CDR1 LNHNV and CDR2 YYDKDF (reference sequence). The DNA for the CDR3 is TGTGCCACCAGCAGAGAAGTCGGAGGGGGTGAAGCTTTCTTT. Translating it yields CATSREVGGGEAFF.

This chain joins TRBV6-6 and TRBJ2-3; 8 bases are a match to TRBD2. CDR3 length equals 16 residues. Unmatched junction bases numbered 15, after V lost 7 bases and J lost 6 bases. Per the germline V gene, CDR1 is MNHNY and CDR2 is SVGAGI (reference sequence). DNA for the CDR3: TGTGCCAGCACCCAACGGGGGACTAGAAGTGCGGATACGCAGTATTTT. It translates to CASTQRGTRSADTQYF.